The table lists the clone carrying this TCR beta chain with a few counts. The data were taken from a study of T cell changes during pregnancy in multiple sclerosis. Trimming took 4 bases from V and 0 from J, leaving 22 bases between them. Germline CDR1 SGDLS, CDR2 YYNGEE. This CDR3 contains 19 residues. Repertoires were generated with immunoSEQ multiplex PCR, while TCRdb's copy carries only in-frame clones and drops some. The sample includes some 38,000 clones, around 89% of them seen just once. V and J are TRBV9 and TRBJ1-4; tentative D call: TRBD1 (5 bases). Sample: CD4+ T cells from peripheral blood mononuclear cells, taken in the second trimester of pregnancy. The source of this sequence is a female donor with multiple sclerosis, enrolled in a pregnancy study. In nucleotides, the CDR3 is TGTGCCAGCAGCCATGGGGACGGGAGGATCTCTACAACTAATGAAAAACTGTTTTTT. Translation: CASSHGDGRISTTNEKLFF.